This is a list of T cell receptor beta chains from one sample in a study of Ad26.COV2.S vaccination and SARS-CoV-2 variants. The table came from immunoSEQ multiplex PCR; TCRdb's copy has only in-frame clones and leaves some out. Of about 440,000 clones listed, around 88% are singletons. The material was peripheral blood, obtained in a trial of Ad26.COV2.S vaccine versus placebo. The receptors shown here come from a person between 18 and 60 years old who received the Ad26.COV2.S COVID-19 vaccine or a placebo. Each CDR3 is given with its conserved first and last residue. The order of the fields is J gene, D gene, clone size, V gene, CDR3 DNA, CDR3 protein. A D gene is named only where the DNA matches it firmly. Not all rows give a size; the values are once, few, many and, for expanded clones, a class.

J: TRBJ2-7
D: TRBD1
size: -
V: TRBV5-4
DNA: TGTGCCAGCAGCTTGGTAATGGGACAGGGGCGCTACGAGCAGTACTTC
CDR3: CASSLVMGQGRYEQYF

J: TRBJ1-1
D: TRBD1
size: -
V: TRBV6-5
DNA: TGTGCCAGCAGTTCAGGGGGGACTGAAGCTTTCTTT
CDR3: CASSSGGTEAFF

J: TRBJ1-1
D: -
size: once
V: TRBV9
DNA: TGTGCCAGCAGCGCCCGGGAAAACACTGAAGCTTTCTTT
CDR3: CASSARENTEAFF

J: TRBJ2-3
D: -
size: -
V: TRBV20-1
DNA: TGCAGTGCTAGGCTCGGTGATACGCAGTATTTT
CDR3: CSARLGDTQYF

J: TRBJ2-1
D: TRBD2
size: -
V: TRBV19
DNA: TGTGCCAGTAGTACCCGGACTAGCGGGAGCCGGGGCAATGAGCAGTTCTTC
CDR3: CASSTRTSGSRGNEQFF

J: TRBJ2-1
D: TRBD2
size: -
V: TRBV29-1
DNA: TGCAGCGTGCGAGGCGGGAGAACCTACAATGAGCAGTTCTTC
CDR3: CSVRGGRTYNEQFF

J: TRBJ2-3
D: -
size: -
V: TRBV28
DNA: TGTGCCAGCAGTTTTGGGCCCCGTACGCAGTATTTT
CDR3: CASSFGPRTQYF

J: TRBJ2-4
D: -
size: -
V: TRBV7-2
DNA: TGTGCCAGCAGCTTAGGTCCGGGGCTCGGCGTAGCCAAAAACATTCAGTACTTC
CDR3: CASSLGPGLGVAKNIQYF

J: TRBJ2-7
D: -
size: -
V: TRBV10-3
DNA: TGTGCCATCAGTGAGTGGGCCCAAGGGTCCTACGAGCAGTACTTC
CDR3: CAISEWAQGSYEQYF

J: TRBJ2-5
D: -
size: -
V: TRBV18
DNA: TGTGCCAGCTCACCGGCTCCTTGGGAGACCCAGTACTTC
CDR3: CASSPAPWETQYF

J: TRBJ1-1
D: -
size: -
V: TRBV30
DNA: TGTGCCGGCAGGGAGTATGGGAACACTGAAGCTTTCTTT
CDR3: CAGREYGNTEAFF

J: TRBJ1-2
D: -
size: few
V: TRBV3-1/TRBV3-2
DNA: TGTGCCAGCAGCCAGCAGGGTGTCGATGGCTACACCTTC
CDR3: CASSQQGVDGYTF

J: TRBJ2-4
D: -
size: once
V: TRBV30
DNA: TGTGCCCTATCCAAGACAGCCAGACTAGCCAAAAACATTCAGTACTTC
CDR3: CALSKTARLAKNIQYF

J: TRBJ1-5
D: -
size: -
V: TRBV3-1/TRBV3-2
DNA: TGTGCCAGCAGCCAAATTGAGGGGGGCGGGCATAGCAATCAGCCCCAGCATTTT
CDR3: CASSQIEGGGHSNQPQHF

J: TRBJ1-1
D: TRBD1
size: -
V: TRBV27
DNA: TGTGCCAGCAGTCCGATCGGACAGGGGGCAAACACTGAAGCTTTCTTT
CDR3: CASSPIGQGANTEAFF

J: TRBJ2-7
D: TRBD2
size: -
V: TRBV10-3
DNA: TGTGCCATCTCGGGACTAGCGTACGAGCAGTACTTC
CDR3: CAISGLAYEQYF

J: TRBJ1-5
D: -
size: -
V: TRBV2
DNA: TGTGCCAGCAGTGACAAACAGCCCCAGCATTTT
CDR3: CASSDKQPQHF

J: TRBJ2-2
D: -
size: -
V: TRBV6-6
DNA: TGTGCCAGCAGTACCCAGGGCGGCGGGGAGCTGTTTTTT
CDR3: CASSTQGGGELFF

J: TRBJ2-5
D: -
size: -
V: TRBV11-2
DNA: TGTGCCAGCACCCTACTTGGCGCCCCCGGGGGGACCCAGTACTTC
CDR3: CASTLLGAPGGTQYF

J: TRBJ2-7
D: -
size: -
V: TRBV7-8
DNA: TGTGCCAGCAGCCGAACCGCCGGTTCCTACGAGCAGTACTTC
CDR3: CASSRTAGSYEQYF

J: TRBJ1-5
D: -
size: few
V: TRBV19
DNA: TGTGCCAGTAGTATAACAGAGAATCAGCCCCAGCATTTT
CDR3: CASSITENQPQHF

J: TRBJ2-3
D: TRBD2
size: -
V: TRBV19
DNA: TGTGCCAGTAGTATCCCAGCGGGGGAGAGCACAGATACGCAGTATTTT
CDR3: CASSIPAGESTDTQYF